The rows below give T cell receptor beta chains drawn from one sample of a study of cytomegalovirus exposure and HLA in healthy donors. Sequenced by immunoSEQ multiplex PCR; TCRdb stores in-frame clones only, minus some. The sample records fewer than 250,000 clones, approximately 80% being singletons. Sequenced: PBMCs. The receptor source for this set is a woman in her thirties or forties in good health and CMV-seronegative. The CDR3 runs from the conserved cysteine through the conserved F or W. The D gene is left open where the match is weak. Where a row states a size, it is once, few, many or the class of an expanded clone; other rows omit it.

v_call	j_call	d_call	clone_size	cdr3_nt	cdr3_aa
TRBV5-4	TRBJ1-2	TRBD1	-	TGTGCCAGCAGCTTATCCGGGACAGCCTTCTATGGCTACACCTTC	CASSLSGTAFYGYTF
TRBV7-9	TRBJ2-1	TRBD2	-	TGTTCCAGCTTCAAAGGGGCTAGCGGAATCTACAATGAGCAGTTCTTC	CSSFKGASGIYNEQFF
TRBV30	TRBJ1-1	TRBD1	-	TGTGCCTGGACTAATCAGGGGGCGCGGACTGAAGCTTTCTTT	CAWTNQGARTEAFF
TRBV7-8	TRBJ2-7	TRBD2	-	TGTGCCAGCAGCTCACTGACTAGCGGGGGTGCCTACGAGCAGTACTTC	CASSSLTSGGAYEQYF
TRBV6-5	TRBJ1-2	-	-	TGTGCCAGCAGGGAGACAGTGACCTATGGCTACACCTTC	CASRETVTYGYTF
TRBV7-9	TRBJ1-2	TRBD1	-	TGTGCCAGCAGCCTGGGACAGAACTATGGCTACACCTTC	CASSLGQNYGYTF
TRBV19	TRBJ1-5	-	-	TGTGCCAGTAGTATACATCGGGGTTTCGGCAATCAGCCCCAGCATTTT	CASSIHRGFGNQPQHF
TRBV7-9	TRBJ1-5	-	-	TGTGCCAGCAGCGTTAGCAGCAATCAGCCCCAGCATTTT	CASSVSSNQPQHF
TRBV19	TRBJ1-2	TRBD1	-	TGTGCCAGTAGTATCCCCGGACAGGGGGGCTATGGCTACACCTTC	CASSIPGQGGYGYTF
TRBV5-5	TRBJ2-5	TRBD2	-	TGTGCCAGCAGCCCCATGGTGGCGGGAGTAGAGACCCAGTACTTC	CASSPMVAGVETQYF
TRBV19	TRBJ2-1	-	-	TGTGCCAGCGACAGTCGCTACAATGAGCAGTTCTTC	CASDSRYNEQFF
TRBV15	TRBJ2-5	TRBD2	-	TGTGCCACCAGCAGAGATGGCGGCAGCGGGAGGGAAGAGACCCAGTACTTC	CATSRDGGSGREETQYF
TRBV5-8	TRBJ1-2	-	-	TGTGCCAGCAGCCTGGCTACTTTTTACACCTCGGGCTATGGCTACACCTTC	CASSLATFYTSGYGYTF
TRBV19	TRBJ2-1	-	once	TGTGCCAGTAGTATGGGAGACAATGAGCAGTTCTTC	CASSMGDNEQFF
TRBV29-1	TRBJ2-5	-	-	TGCAGCGTTGAAAATCCGGGTTATCGAGGGACCCAGTACTTC	CSVENPGYRGTQYF
TRBV6-5	TRBJ2-3	TRBD2	-	TGTGCCAGCATGGGGGAGGGGCGTCCAGATACGCAGTATTTT	CASMGEGRPDTQYF
TRBV4-3	TRBJ2-5	-	-	TGCGCCAGCAGCCAAGAAGGGGGTGAGACCCAGTACTTC	CASSQEGGETQYF
TRBV7-9	TRBJ1-1	-	-	TGTGCCAGCAGCTTCCGAGGGAACACTGAAGCTTTCTTT	CASSFRGNTEAFF
TRBV27	TRBJ2-7	-	-	TGTGCCAGCAGTCGGTGGCAGGGCCTCAACGAGCAGTACTTC	CASSRWQGLNEQYF
TRBV18	TRBJ1-2	TRBD1	-	TGTGCCAGCTCACCGACAGGGGCCCCAAACTATGGCTACACCTTC	CASSPTGAPNYGYTF
TRBV11-3	TRBJ2-7	TRBD2	-	TGTGCCAGCAGCTTAGTGGGGACTAGCGGGACCGAGCAGTACTTC	CASSLVGTSGTEQYF
TRBV19	TRBJ1-1	-	-	TGTGCCAGTAGTATGAGGGTTTTGGGCACTGAAGCTTTCTTT	CASSMRVLGTEAFF
TRBV7-9	TRBJ2-1	-	-	TGTGCCAGCAGCTTAGGAAAAGGAGCCTACAATGAGCAGTTCTTC	CASSLGKGAYNEQFF
TRBV6-6	TRBJ1-1	TRBD1	-	TGTGCCAGCAGTAAACTAACAGGGGAGGCAACTTTCTTT	CASSKLTGEATFF
TRBV4-3	TRBJ2-5	TRBD1	-	TGCGCCAGCAGCCTAGGACAGGGTCGAGAGACCCAGTACTTC	CASSLGQGRETQYF
TRBV5-1	TRBJ2-1	TRBD1	-	TGCGCCAGCACGTTGGACAGGGGACCCTACAATGAGCAGTTCTTC	CASTLDRGPYNEQFF
TRBV11-1	TRBJ1-2	-	-	TGTGCCAGCAGCTTAAGCAGGGAAGACTATGGCTACACCTTC	CASSLSREDYGYTF
TRBV5-1	TRBJ2-3	-	few	TGCGCCAGTAAGCCACAGGGTCGGCCAGATACGCAGTATTTT	CASKPQGRPDTQYF
TRBV5-6	TRBJ2-1	TRBD1	-	TGTGCCAGCAGCCTACAGGGGTCCTACAATGAGCAGTTCTTC	CASSLQGSYNEQFF
TRBV7-3	TRBJ1-2	-	-	TGTGCCAGCAGTCGGACCCAGGGTTACGGCTACACCTTC	CASSRTQGYGYTF
TRBV5-1	TRBJ2-1	-	-	TGCGCCAGCAGCTTGGGGTTAGCTGCGCCCTACAATGAGCAGTTCTTC	CASSLGLAAPYNEQFF
TRBV4-2	TRBJ1-4	TRBD1	-	TGTGCCAGCAGCCAAGGCGGGGACAGGTTTAATGAAAAACTGTTTTTT	CASSQGGDRFNEKLFF
TRBV6-1	TRBJ2-3	-	-	TGTGCCAGCAGTGCCGGGGGTCTCAGCACAGATACGCAGTATTTT	CASSAGGLSTDTQYF
TRBV6-5	TRBJ1-5	-	-	TGTGCCAGCAGTGCCCTTCGGGGAAATCAGCCCCAGCATTTT	CASSALRGNQPQHF
TRBV7-3	TRBJ2-1	-	-	TGTGCCAGCAGCCTAGACGGTTCCTACTACAATGAGCAGTTCTTC	CASSLDGSYYNEQFF
TRBV2	TRBJ1-2	TRBD1	-	TGTGCCAGCAGAACAGGGGGTAACTATGGCTACACCTTC	CASRTGGNYGYTF
TRBV7-2	TRBJ1-1	-	-	TGTGCCAGCAGCCGGGCGGGGGGCCGGACTGAAGCTTTCTTT	CASSRAGGRTEAFF
TRBV11-3	TRBJ2-7	TRBD2	-	TGTGCCAGCAGCTTCCCTACGGGAGGGAGTTACGAGCAGTACTTC	CASSFPTGGSYEQYF
TRBV20-1	TRBJ1-3	-	-	TGCTCGGGAGAAGGGCGAAACACCATATATTTT	CSGEGRNTIYF
TRBV29-1	TRBJ1-2	TRBD1	-	TGCAGCGTTGAGGGACAGGGGGTCTATGGCTACACCTTC	CSVEGQGVYGYTF
TRBV9	TRBJ2-1	-	-	TGTGCCAGCAGTTTTAGCCTAGCGACTAATGAGCAGTTCTTC	CASSFSLATNEQFF
TRBV4-1	TRBJ2-3	TRBD1	-	TGCGCCAGCAGCCACCCGGGACAGAGCACAGATACGCAGTATTTT	CASSHPGQSTDTQYF
TRBV19	TRBJ1-1	-	-	TGTGCCAGTAGTATAGCCGGACTCCTATTGAACACTGAAGCTTTCTTT	CASSIAGLLLNTEAFF
TRBV2	TRBJ2-1	TRBD2	once	TGTGCCAGCAGTGGGGCTAGCGGGAGGATCAATGAGCAGTTCTTC	CASSGASGRINEQFF
TRBV4-3	TRBJ2-1	TRBD2	-	TGCGCCAGCAGCCAAGGGGTAGGACTAGCGGCATACAATGAGCAGTTCTTC	CASSQGVGLAAYNEQFF
TRBV9	TRBJ1-5	TRBD1	-	TGTGCCAGCAGCGTTCAGGGGGCTGGTCAGCCCCAGCATTTT	CASSVQGAGQPQHF
TRBV4-2	TRBJ2-5	TRBD2	few	TGTGCCAGCAGCCAAGAGTGGACTAGCGGGAGAGAGACCCAGTACTTC	CASSQEWTSGRETQYF
TRBV6-1	TRBJ2-1	-	-	TGTGCCAGCAGTGAATTTAACAGGTCTTACAATGAGCAGTTCTTC	CASSEFNRSYNEQFF
TRBV30	TRBJ1-2	TRBD1	-	TGTGCCTGGAGGACAGGGGGCCACTATGGCTACACCTTC	CAWRTGGHYGYTF